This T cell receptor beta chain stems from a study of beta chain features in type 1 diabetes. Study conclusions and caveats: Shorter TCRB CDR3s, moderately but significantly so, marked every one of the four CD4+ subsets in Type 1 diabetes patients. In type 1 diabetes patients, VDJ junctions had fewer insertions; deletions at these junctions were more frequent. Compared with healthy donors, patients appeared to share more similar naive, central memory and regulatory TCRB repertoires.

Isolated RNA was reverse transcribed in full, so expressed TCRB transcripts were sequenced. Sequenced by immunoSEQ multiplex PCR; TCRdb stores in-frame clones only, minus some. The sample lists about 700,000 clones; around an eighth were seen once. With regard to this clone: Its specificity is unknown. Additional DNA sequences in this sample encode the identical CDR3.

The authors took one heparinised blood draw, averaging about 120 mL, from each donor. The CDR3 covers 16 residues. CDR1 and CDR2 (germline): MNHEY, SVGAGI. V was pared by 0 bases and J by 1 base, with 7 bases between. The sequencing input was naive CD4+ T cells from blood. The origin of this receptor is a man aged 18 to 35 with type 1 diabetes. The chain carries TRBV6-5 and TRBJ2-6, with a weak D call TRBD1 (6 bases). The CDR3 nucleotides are TGTGCCAGCAGTTACTCCACAGGGTCTGGGGCCAACGTCCTGACTTTC. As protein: CASSYSTGSGANVLTF.